One and the same sample provided the 27 T cell receptor beta chains below, sequenced in a study of blood T cell repertoires in COVID-19. Sequencing was performed with immunoSEQ multiplex PCR; in TCRdb, only in-frame clones are kept and a portion is missing. In the table there are 56,000 or so clones, 80% to 95% of which are singletons. The sequenced sample consisted of peripheral blood. These receptors were taken from a man in his fifties with active COVID-19.

This chain connects TRBV15 to TRBJ2-3; D is undetermined. Germline CDR1 and CDR2: LNHNV and YYDKDF (reference sequence). This CDR3 region has 16 residues. The V end lost 1 base, the J end lost 2 bases, and 13 bases lay between the germline ends. Written as DNA, the CDR3 is TGTGCCACCAGCAGAGGGTTAGAACGTACCACAGATACGCAGTATTTT. Residues: CATSRGLERTTDTQYF.

The rearrangement uses TRBV6-5 and TRBJ1-5; D is undetermined. Trimming took off 6 bases at V and 9 bases at J, with 12 bases between the two ends. The CDR3 has 12 amino acids. Per germline, CDR1 MNHEY and CDR2 SVGAGI. This chain's CDR3 is CASSTLERPQHF. The CDR3 nucleotides are TGTGCCAGCAGCACTTTAGAGAGGCCCCAGCATTTT.

The V call is TRBV2, the J call TRBJ1-2; D is possibly TRBD1 (5 bases). The CDR3 has 14 residues. Trimming left V 8 bases short and J 2 bases short, with 15 bases between. The germline gives CDR1 SNHLY, CDR2 FYNNEI. The CDR3 bases are TGTGCCAGCTCGCGGGGCAGGAACAACTATGGCTACACCTTC. This translates into CASSRGRNNYGYTF. The whole variable domain, remainder taken from reference TRBV2 and TRBJ1-2, is EPEVTQTPSHQVTQMGQEVILRCVPISNHLYFYWYRQILGQKVEFLVSFYNNEISEKSEIFDDQFSVERPDGSNFTLKIRSTKLEDSAMYFCASSRGRNNYGYTFGSGTRLTVV.

This clone was picked up one time. The chain joins TRBV10-1 to TRBJ1-2; 8 positions agree with TRBD1. Germline V gives CDR1 WNHNN, CDR2 SYGVQD (reference sequence). Trimming removed 5 bases from V and 5 bases from J; junction bases left unmatched: 13. The CDR3 contains 16 residues. In DNA, the CDR3 is TGCGCCAGCAGTAACGTGGGACAGGACCTGAGATATGGCTACACCTTC. It yields the protein CASSNVGQDLRYGYTF.

The chain is built from TRBV30 and TRBJ1-1; maybe TRBD1 (6 bases). This CDR3 comprises 15 residues. The germline CDR1 and CDR2 sequences are GTSNPN and SVGIG (reference sequence). The V end was cut by 0 bases, the J end by 5 bases, with 16 bases between. The CDR3 region has the DNA TGTGCCTGGAGTGTACGGGGGGCTGGGAAAACTGAAGCTTTCTTT. It specifies CAWSVRGAGKTEAFF.

V is TRBV19 and J is TRBJ2-1, with D possibly matching TRBD2 (5 bases). CDR3 length: 15 amino acids. The ends were cut back, 4 bases at V and 5 bases at J, with 15 bases in the middle. The germline V gene has CDR1 LNHDA and CDR2 SQIVND (reference sequence). The CDR3 sequence is CASSRIGRLNNEQFF. Written as DNA, the CDR3 is TGTGCCAGTAGTAGAATAGGGAGACTCAACAATGAGCAGTTCTTC.

The rearrangement joins TRBV2 to TRBJ2-7; possibly TRBD2 for D (6 bases). Germline CDR1 and CDR2: SNHLY and FYNNEI. The CDR3 covers 13 residues. V shed 8 bases and J shed 4 bases, with 15 bases lying between them. In DNA form, the CDR3 reads TGTGCCAGCGCGGGAACTCAGGTATACGAGCAGTACTTC. This translates into CASAGTQVYEQYF.

The chain recombines TRBV13 with TRBJ2-1; possible D gene TRBD1, 6 bases. Germline CDR1 reads PRHDT; CDR2 reads FYEKMQ (reference sequence). V lost 1 base and J 9 bases, leaving 16 bases between the germline ends. The CDR3 covers 15 residues. CDR3 sequence (DNA): TGTGCCAGCAGCTTAGATAGCAGGGGATGGGGTGAGCAGTTCTTC. Translating it yields CASSLDSRGWGEQFF.

The V and J genes are TRBV28 and TRBJ1-2, with D possibly being TRBD1 (5 bases). The V and J ends lost 2 bases and 0 bases respectively, with 13 bases between them. This CDR3 is 16 amino acids long. CDR1 MDHEN and CDR2 SYDVKM come from the germline V gene. DNA of the CDR3: TGTGCCAGCAGTTTAAGGGGCCAGCCCGCTAACTATGGCTACACCTTC. As protein: CASSLRGQPANYGYTF.

The chain is built from TRBV12-2 and TRBJ2-3; the D call TRBD2 from the table was never checked on the DNA. TRBV12-2 is listed as a pseudogene. This CDR3 spans 20 amino acids. CDR3 region: CASRLEDSCLAFTCTDTQYF. The CDR3 nucleotides read TGTGCAAGTCGCTTAGAGGACTCCTGCCTGGCCTTCACCTGCACAGATACGCAGTATTTT.

This clone appeared a single time. The genes are TRBV4-1 and TRBJ1-5; TRBD1 might be the D (6 bases). This CDR3 is built from 16 residues. Per the germline V gene, CDR1 is MGHRA and CDR2 is YSYEKL. V was cut by 4 bases and J by 0 bases, with 13 bases left in between. The DNA of the CDR3 is TGCGCCAGCAGCCGGGACACGGGAACTAGCAATCAGCCCCAGCATTTT. Translated, it gives CASSRDTGTSNQPQHF.

This clone showed up just a few times. The rearrangement uses TRBV19 and TRBJ2-1; 8 positions agree with TRBD1. Losses at the gene ends were 3 bases for V and 9 bases for J; bases not matched to a gene: 7. The CDR3 length is 14 residues. Germline V CDR1 and CDR2: LNHDA, SQIVND (reference sequence). The CDR3 protein is CASSIARQGTEQFF. CDR3 in DNA: TGTGCCAGTAGTATTGCCCGACAGGGGACTGAGCAGTTCTTC.

V and J are TRBV5-4 and TRBJ2-3, with TRBD2 matching over 10 bases. Looked up from germline, CDR1 is SGHNT and CDR2 is YYREEE (reference sequence). With V trimmed by 1 base and J by 1 base, 3 bases remained unmatched. The CDR3 is 16 amino acids. The DNA of the CDR3 is TGTGCCAGCAGCTTGAGGCTAGCGGGGGGCACAGATACGCAGTATTTT. Amino acid sequence: CASSLRLAGGTDTQYF.

This sequence joins TRBV28 and TRBJ1-2, with D tentatively TRBD1 (5 bases). CDR1 is MDHEN, CDR2 SYDVKM, per germline. The CDR3 has 12 residues. The CDR3 bases are TGTGCGTGCAGGGATGATAGCTATGGCTACACCTTC. Protein: CACRDDSYGYTF.

The genes are TRBV11-2 and TRBJ2-7; D uncertain. The V end lost 5 bases, the J end lost 2 bases, and 16 bases lay between the germline ends. Germline assignment: CDR1 SGHAT and CDR2 FQNNGV. The CDR3 totals 15 residues. Here the CDR3 DNA reads TGTGCCAGCAGCCCAGACTTATATCAAACCTACGAGCAGTACTTC. This codes for CASSPDLYQTYEQYF.

The chain recombines TRBV29-1 with TRBJ2-5; TRBD2 aligns across 7 bases. This CDR3 region has 13 residues. V trimming: 3 bases; J trimming: 4 bases; junction bases outside the gene matches: 5. CDR1 and CDR2 from the germline V gene are SQVTM and ANQGSEA. The CDR3 DNA reads as TGCAGCGTTGACGGGGGGTGGGGAGAGACCCAGTACTTC. Residues: CSVDGGWGETQYF. Based on the CDR3 plus reference TRBV29-1 and TRBJ2-5, the full variable domain is SAVISQKPSRDICQRGTSLTIQCQVDSQVTMMFWYRQQPGQSLTLIATANQGSEATYESGFVIDKFPISRPNLTFSTLTVSNMSPEDSSIYLCSVDGGWGETQYFGPGTRLLVL.

This clone was detected only once. The rearrangement uses TRBV5-6 and TRBJ2-1; D remains unclear. The CDR3 is made up of 14 amino acids. The V end was cut by 0 bases, the J end by 7 bases, with 11 bases between. Germline V CDR1 and CDR2: SGHDT, YYEEEE. CDR3 DNA: TGTGCCAGCAGCTTGGTGGCTCGTGGTAATGAGCAGTTCTTC. Protein sequence: CASSLVARGNEQFF.

The gene calls are TRBV5-1 and TRBJ1-4; tentatively, D is TRBD1 (6 bases). This CDR3 has 15 amino acids. Germline assignment: CDR1 SGHRS and CDR2 YFSETQ. Trimming removed 4 bases at V and 5 bases at J, with 15 bases between. The CDR3 reads CASSLSDRGNEKLFF. CDR3 in DNA: TGCGCCAGCAGCCTTTCGGACAGAGGAAATGAAAAACTGTTTTTT.

The J gene is TRBJ2-5, the V gene TRBV13, with 7 bases fitting TRBD2. Germline CDR1 PRHDT, CDR2 FYEKMQ (reference sequence). J was trimmed by 4 bases and V by 6 bases; bases with no gene match: 11. This CDR3 region has 15 residues. This CDR3 is CASSWSGGLRETQYF. The CDR3, as DNA: TGTGCCAGCAGTTGGTCGGGGGGACTAAGAGAGACCCAGTACTTC.

As DNA, the CDR3 is TGTGCCAGCAGTTTACGAGGACGGGACTACGAGCAGTACTTC. The encoded protein is CASSLRGRDYEQYF. This chain connects TRBV28 to TRBJ2-7; maybe TRBD2 (5 bases). Germline loops: CDR1 MDHEN, CDR2 SYDVKM. This CDR3 is 14 amino acids long. Trimming left V 2 bases short and J 3 bases short, with 11 bases between.

The rearrangement uses TRBV30 and TRBJ1-6; TRBD1 matches at 7 bases. CDR3 length: 13 amino acids. Germline trimming cut 0 bases from V and 11 bases from J; bases unmatched to any gene: 4. Germline V CDR1 and CDR2: GTSNPN, SVGIG (reference sequence). The DNA for the CDR3 is TGTGCCTGGAGTGTTCGGACAGGTACACCCCTCCACTTT. Translated: CAWSVRTGTPLHF.

This clone was observed a single time. The chain combines TRBV7-2 with TRBJ1-5, with 10 bases aligning to TRBD1. This CDR3 has 15 residues. Germline-derived CDR1 and CDR2 are SGHTA and FQGNSA. V lost 1 base to trimming and J lost 6 bases; unmatched junction nucleotides: 3. The CDR3 loop is CASSLGGTGVQPQHF. The CDR3 DNA reads as TGTGCCAGCAGCTTAGGAGGGACAGGGGTTCAGCCCCAGCATTTT.

The V call is TRBV4-1, the J call TRBJ2-7; 7 bases are shared with TRBD2. Looked up from germline, CDR1 is MGHRA and CDR2 is YSYEKL. This CDR3 comprises 15 residues. The junction had 10 bases not matched to a gene; V was cut back by 2 bases and J by 6 bases. CDR3 protein: CASSQLGGGRGEQYF. CDR3 sequence (DNA): TGCGCCAGCAGCCAATTGGGGGGAGGGAGGGGCGAGCAGTACTTC.

This chain uses TRBV28 with TRBJ2-2; 8 nucleotides agree with TRBD2. This CDR3 contains 16 residues. Trimming at V came to 6 bases and at J to 4 bases, leaving 10 bases not matched to a gene. Germline assignment: CDR1 MDHEN and CDR2 SYDVKM. Here the CDR3 reads CASSKPGGSITGELFF. The CDR3 bases are TGTGCCAGCAGCAAGCCGGGAGGGTCGATCACCGGGGAGCTGTTTTTT.

The V gene is TRBV30, the J gene TRBJ1-2; the D is unclear. CDR1 GTSNPN and CDR2 SVGIG come from the germline V gene (reference sequence). Trimming left V 1 base short and J 4 bases short, with 10 bases between. CDR3 length: 13 residues. CDR3 amino acids: CAWSAQSTYGYTF. CDR3 nucleotides: TGTGCCTGGAGTGCACAGTCTACCTATGGCTACACCTTC.

The chain couples TRBV3-1 (or the pseudogene TRBV3-2) to TRBJ2-5; weak D call: TRBD2 (6 bases). CDR1 is LGHDT and CDR2 is YNNKEL in the germline V gene (reference sequence). There are 15 residues in the CDR3. V lost 5 bases and J lost 5, with 18 bases in between. CDR3 DNA sequence: TGTGCCAGCAGCGCGGGACCGCTACCCAGGGAGACCCAGTACTTC. Protein product: CASSAGPLPRETQYF.

Points on this clone: The germline gene is not matched at one end of the junction; a read error may be the cause. The chain employs TRBV6-5 and TRBJ2-1; weak D call: TRBD1 (5 bases). CDR1 is MNHEY and CDR2 is SVGAGI in the germline V gene. The CDR3 runs 13 residues. CDR3 in DNA: TGTGCCAGTTTAAAGGACAACTCAAATGGGCAGTTCTTC. It encodes CASLKDNSNGQFF.